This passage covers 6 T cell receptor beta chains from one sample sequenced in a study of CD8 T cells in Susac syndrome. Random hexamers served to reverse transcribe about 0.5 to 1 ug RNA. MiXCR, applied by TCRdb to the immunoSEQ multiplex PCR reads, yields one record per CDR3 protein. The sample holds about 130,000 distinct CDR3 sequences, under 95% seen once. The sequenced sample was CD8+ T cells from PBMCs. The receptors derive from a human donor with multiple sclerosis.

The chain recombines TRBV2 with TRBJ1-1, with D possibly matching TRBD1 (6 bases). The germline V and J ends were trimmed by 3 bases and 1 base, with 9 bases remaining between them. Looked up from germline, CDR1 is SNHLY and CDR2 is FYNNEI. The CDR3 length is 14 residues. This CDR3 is CASSETGANTEAFF. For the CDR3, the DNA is TGTGCCAGCAGTGAGACAGGAGCGAACACTGAAGCTTTCTTT.

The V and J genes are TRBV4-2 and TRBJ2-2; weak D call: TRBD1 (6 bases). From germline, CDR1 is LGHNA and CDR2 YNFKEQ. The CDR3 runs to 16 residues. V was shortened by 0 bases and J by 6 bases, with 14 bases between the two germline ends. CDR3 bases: TGTGCCAGCAGCCAAGAGCCGGCAGGGGCGGCCGGGGAGCTGTTTTTT. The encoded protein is CASSQEPAGAAGELFF.

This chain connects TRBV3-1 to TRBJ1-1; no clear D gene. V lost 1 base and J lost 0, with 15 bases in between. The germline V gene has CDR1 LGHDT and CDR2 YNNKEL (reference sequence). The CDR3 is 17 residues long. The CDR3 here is CASSQGPWVAMNTEAFF. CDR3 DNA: TGTGCCAGCAGCCAAGGGCCCTGGGTCGCGATGAACACTGAAGCTTTCTTT.

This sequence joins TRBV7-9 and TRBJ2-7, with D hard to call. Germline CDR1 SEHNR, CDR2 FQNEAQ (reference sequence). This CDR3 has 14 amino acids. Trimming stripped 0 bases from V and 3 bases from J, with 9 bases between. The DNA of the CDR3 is TGTGCCAGCAGCTTAGCGATTGGCGGCTACGAGCAGTACTTC. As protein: CASSLAIGGYEQYF.

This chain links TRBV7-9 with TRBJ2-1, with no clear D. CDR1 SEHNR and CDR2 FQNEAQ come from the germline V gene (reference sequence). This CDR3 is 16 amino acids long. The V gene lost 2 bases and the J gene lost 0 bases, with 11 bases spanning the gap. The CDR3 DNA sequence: TGTGCCAGCAGCTTAAGCTTAACGAGCTCCTACAATGAGCAGTTCTTC. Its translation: CASSLSLTSSYNEQFF.

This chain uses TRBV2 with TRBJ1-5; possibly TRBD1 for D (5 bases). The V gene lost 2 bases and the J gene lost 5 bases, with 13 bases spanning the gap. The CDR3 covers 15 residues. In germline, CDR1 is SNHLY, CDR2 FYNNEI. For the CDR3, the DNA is TGTGCCAGCAGTGAAAGTCAGACAGCGGATCAGCCCCAGCATTTT. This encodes CASSESQTADQPQHF.